These 12 T cell receptor beta chains originate from one sample sequenced in a study of blood T cell repertoires in COVID-19. Method: immunoSEQ multiplex PCR; TCRdb's copy keeps in-frame clones and lacks some. This sample has 250,000 to 300,000 clones, with around four fifths found just once. The sample comprised peripheral blood. The source of these receptors is a man aged 60 to 75 with acute or convalescent COVID-19.

This clone was seen a few times. J is TRBJ2-2 and V is TRBV2, with D possibly being TRBD2 (6 bases). Per the germline V gene, CDR1 is SNHLY and CDR2 is FYNNEI. The CDR3 consists of 14 residues. Trimming took 6 bases from V and 4 from J, leaving 12 bases between them. CDR3 sequence reads: CASRPSGPTGELFF. The CDR3 region has the DNA TGTGCCAGCAGACCCAGCGGGCCCACCGGGGAGCTGTTTTTT.

The chain has TRBV30 and TRBJ1-1; D may be TRBD1 (5 bases). Germline CDR1 and CDR2: GTSNPN and SVGIG (reference sequence). V was clipped by 1 base and J by 4 bases, with 13 bases between them. The CDR3 is 14 residues long. The CDR3 reads CAWSEAGVVTEAFF. For the CDR3, the DNA is TGTGCCTGGAGTGAGGCGGGGGTTGTCACTGAAGCTTTCTTT.

This clone was found a few times. This chain uses TRBV2 with TRBJ1-5, with TRBD1 matching 7 bases. The CDR3 consists of 15 residues. Germline trimming cut 3 bases from V and 2 bases from J; bases unmatched to any gene: 4. Germline V gene sequence: CDR1 SNHLY, CDR2 FYNNEI. CDR3 residues: CASSEVQGGNQPQHF. The DNA for the CDR3 is TGTGCCAGCAGTGAGGTGCAGGGGGGCAATCAGCCCCAGCATTTT.

The chain employs TRBV19 and TRBJ2-7, with a tentative D call TRBD1 (6 bases). Germline V CDR1 and CDR2: LNHDA, SQIVND (reference sequence). The CDR3 is made up of 14 amino acids. Trimming shortened V by 3 bases and J by 5 bases, and 14 bases separated the two germline ends. CDR3 DNA sequence: TGTGCCAGTAGTATCGGCCAGGGGTTGGACGAGCAGTACTTC. It translates to CASSIGQGLDEQYF.

The chain recombines TRBV28 with TRBJ2-7; a weak D match, TRBD2 (5 bases). V was pared by 6 bases and J by 5 bases, with 17 bases between. Germline CDR1 is MDHEN and CDR2 is SYDVKM. This CDR3 is built from 14 residues. CDR3 in amino acids: CASSPPGISDEQYF. As DNA, the CDR3 is TGTGCCAGCAGCCCTCCGGGGATTTCAGACGAGCAGTACTTC.

Only a few counts were recorded for this clone. The chain has TRBV6-5 and TRBJ2-3, with TRBD2 matching 12 bases. CDR3 length: 15 amino acids. Trimming cost V 6 bases and J 1 base; bases outside gene matches: 2. Germline assignment: CDR1 MNHEY and CDR2 SVGAGI. CDR3 nucleotides: TGTGCCAGCAGGCTAGCGGGGGGGCGCACAGATACGCAGTATTTT. Translating gives CASRLAGGRTDTQYF.

V usage is TRBV7-3 and J usage is TRBJ2-2; D gene ambiguous. Germline loops: CDR1 SGHTA, CDR2 FQGTGA. Trimming left V 5 bases short and J 5 bases short, with 6 bases between. CDR3 length equals 12 residues. The CDR3 reads CASSPRTGELFF. In DNA form, the CDR3 reads TGTGCCAGCAGCCCCCGGACCGGGGAGCTGTTTTTT.

This clone appeared a few times. This sequence joins TRBV18 and TRBJ1-2; 7 nucleotides match TRBD1. In germline, CDR1 is KGHSH, CDR2 LQKENI. V trimming: 4 bases; J trimming: 7 bases; junction bases outside the gene matches: 3. The CDR3 totals 12 residues. The CDR3 sequence is CASSQGALGYTF. The DNA for the CDR3 is TGTGCCAGCTCACAGGGGGCGCTTGGCTACACCTTC.

In its sample, this clone was seen once. The chain joins TRBV19 to TRBJ2-2, with D unresolved. V lost 6 bases to trimming and J lost 6 bases, with 20 bases between them. Germline values: CDR1 LNHDA, CDR2 SQIVND (reference sequence). The CDR3 has 16 amino acids. The CDR3 sequence: CASSIIFSGVAGELFF. The DNA for the CDR3 is TGTGCCAGTAGCATCATTTTCTCGGGTGTGGCCGGGGAGCTGTTTTTT.

The sample holds one count of this clone. This chain connects TRBV4-1 to TRBJ2-7; D is unclear. This CDR3 has 15 amino acids. Germline-derived CDR1 and CDR2 are MGHRA and YSYEKL. V was pared by 1 base and J by 0 bases, with 10 bases between. In DNA form, the CDR3 reads TGCGCCAGCAGCCAAGTGTACCTGAGCTCCTACGAGCAGTACTTC. It translates to CASSQVYLSSYEQYF.

The CDR3 protein is CASRALLGSGETQYF. DNA for the CDR3: TGTGCCAGCAGAGCCCTACTAGGGTCCGGGGAGACCCAGTACTTC. The rearrangement links TRBV6-5 to TRBJ2-5, with D maybe TRBD2 (5 bases). In germline, CDR1 is MNHEY, CDR2 SVGAGI. The CDR3 is 15 residues long. V dropped 6 bases and J dropped 5 bases, with 19 bases sitting between them.

The J gene is TRBJ1-1, the V gene TRBV18, with D unclear. This CDR3 region has 13 residues. Germline values: CDR1 KGHSH, CDR2 LQKENI. Trimming shortened V by 3 bases and J by 7 bases, and 12 bases separated the two germline ends. CDR3 DNA: TGTGCCAGCTCACCCGGAGGGCGACTTGAAGCTTTCTTT. Translating gives CASSPGGRLEAFF.